The T cell receptor beta chain under discussion was sequenced for a study of a mutant IDH1 vaccine in newly diagnosed glioma. Study background: Former treatment meant radiotherapy, temozolomide, or both; the majority had gotten both. Regarding the study as a whole: Across multiple MHC alleles, roughly 93% of patients had vaccine-induced responses.

CDR3 length equals 12 residues. Deletions cut 10 bases from V and 4 bases from J, with 14 bases between. CDR1 and CDR2 from the germline V gene are LNHDA and SQIVND (reference sequence). For this clone: Antigen unknown.

The table came from immunoSEQ multiplex PCR; TCRdb's copy has only in-frame clones and leaves some out. The top ten clones hold approximately 4.3% of a sample with nearly 55,000 clones, around 84% of them seen once. This sample's time point: week 35, safety follow-up. The vaccine gave 300 ug of a 20-mer mutant IDH1 peptide subcutaneously per dose. The chain has TRBV19 and TRBJ2-7; D is undetermined. Sequencing was performed on PBMCs, taken from a glioma patient whose treatment included an IDH1 peptide vaccine. The origin of this receptor is a woman aged 18-29 years with glioma. DNA for the CDR3: TGTGCCACCTCGAGCCAGCGATACGAGCAGTACTTC. Protein product: CATSSQRYEQYF.